This T cell receptor (beta chain) was sequenced for a study of blood T cell repertoires in COVID-19. At the level of the study: PBMCs, B-cell-depleted T cells, or T cells provided the cDNA or gDNA that made up the material.

The CDR3 is made up of 12 amino acids. With 0 bases removed from V and 10 bases from J, the gap between germline ends came to 7 bases. The germline V gene has CDR1 KGHSH and CDR2 LQKENI. Generated by immunoSEQ multiplex PCR, the TCRdb table keeps only in-frame clones and is missing some. The sample holds about 190,000 clones; roughly nine tenths are singletons and the top ten take about 6.7%. The receptor comes from a man in his forties with acute or convalescent COVID-19. Material for sequencing was peripheral blood. The V and J genes are TRBV18 and TRBJ2-1; D is ambiguous. The CDR3 spells CASSPPISEQFF. For the CDR3, the DNA is TGTGCCAGCTCACCACCGATAAGCGAGCAGTTCTTC.